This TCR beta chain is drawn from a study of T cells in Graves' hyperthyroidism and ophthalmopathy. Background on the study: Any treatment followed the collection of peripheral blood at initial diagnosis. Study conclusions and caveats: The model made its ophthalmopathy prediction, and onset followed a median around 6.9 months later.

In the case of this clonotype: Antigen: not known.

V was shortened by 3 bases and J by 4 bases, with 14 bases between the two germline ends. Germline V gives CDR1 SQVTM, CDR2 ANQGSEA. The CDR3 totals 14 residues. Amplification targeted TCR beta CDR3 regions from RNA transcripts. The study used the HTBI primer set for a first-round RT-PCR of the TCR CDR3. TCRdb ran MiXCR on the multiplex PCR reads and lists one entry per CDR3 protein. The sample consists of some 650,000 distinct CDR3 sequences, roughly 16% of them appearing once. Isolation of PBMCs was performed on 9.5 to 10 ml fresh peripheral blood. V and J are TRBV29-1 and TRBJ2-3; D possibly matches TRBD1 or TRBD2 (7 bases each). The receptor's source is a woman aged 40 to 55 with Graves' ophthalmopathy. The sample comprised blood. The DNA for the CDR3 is TGCAGCGTTGAGGGGGAGGGGGCTCCAGATACGCAGTATTTT. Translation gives CSVEGEGAPDTQYF.